This T cell receptor (beta chain) was recovered during a study of shared clonotypes between healthy human individuals. The wider study: Each donor's CD4 naive and CD4 memory cells filled three plates apiece, CD8 naive two, and CD8 memory one.

Selected positively for CCR7 and CD45RO-negative, naive CD8 cells excluded terminally differentiated effector memory CD45RA+ cells. CDR1 and CDR2 (germline): MDHEN, SYDVKM. Between the trimmed V and J ends, which lost 3 bases and 4 bases, there was a span of 12 bases. The CDR3 contains 14 residues. Generated by immunoSEQ multiplex PCR, the TCRdb table keeps only in-frame clones and is missing some. The sample comprises around 2,000,000 clones, approximately 94% of which are singletons, and roughly 1.8% rests with the top ten. The TCR was taken from a man between 18 and 29 years old in good health. Some clones in this sample may be carry-over from other donors' samples. Specimen: naive CD8+ T cells from PBMCs. This chain links TRBV28 with TRBJ1-2, with D uncertain. CDR3 bases: TGTGCCAGCAGTTTGGGTCCGGGGAGCTATGGCTACACCTTC. Translating it yields CASSLGPGSYGYTF.